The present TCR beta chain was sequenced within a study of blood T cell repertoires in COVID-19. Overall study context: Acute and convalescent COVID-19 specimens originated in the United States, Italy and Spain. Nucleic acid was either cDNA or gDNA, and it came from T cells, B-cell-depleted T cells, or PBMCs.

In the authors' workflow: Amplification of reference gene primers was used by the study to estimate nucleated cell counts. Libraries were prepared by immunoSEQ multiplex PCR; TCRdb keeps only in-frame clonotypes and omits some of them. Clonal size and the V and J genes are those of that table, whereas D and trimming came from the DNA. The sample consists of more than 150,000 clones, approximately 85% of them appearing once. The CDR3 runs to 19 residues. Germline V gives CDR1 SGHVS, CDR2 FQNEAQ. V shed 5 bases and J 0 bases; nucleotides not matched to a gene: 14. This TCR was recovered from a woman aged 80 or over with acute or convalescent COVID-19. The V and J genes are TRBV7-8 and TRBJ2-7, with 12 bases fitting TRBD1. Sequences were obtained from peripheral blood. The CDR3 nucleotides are TGTGCCAGCAGCCTCTCCCGGGACAGGGGGCACCGCCTCTCCTACGAGCAGTACTTC. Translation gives CASSLSRDRGHRLSYEQYF.